This passage covers 22 T cell receptor beta chains from one sample sequenced in a study of blood T cell repertoires in COVID-19. Assay used: immunoSEQ multiplex PCR; TCRdb lists only in-frame clones, some missing. The sample holds about 66,000 clones, around nine tenths seen once. The sample was peripheral blood. These receptors came from a man in his 60s with acute or convalescent COVID-19.

The gene calls are TRBV29-1 and TRBJ1-2, with D unresolved. Germline lookup yields CDR1 SQVTM and CDR2 ANQGSEA. The CDR3 loop spans 12 amino acids. Trimming shortened V by 5 bases and J by 2 bases, and 9 bases separated the two germline ends. CDR3 sequence (DNA): TGCAGCGTTTTCTCTGGCAACTATGGCTACACCTTC. The encoded protein is CSVFSGNYGYTF.

The genes are TRBV7-9 and TRBJ2-7; tentatively, D is TRBD2 (5 bases). The CDR3 spans 15 residues. Germline CDR1 reads SEHNR; CDR2 reads FQNEAQ (reference sequence). V lost 2 bases and J 5 bases, leaving 16 bases between the germline ends. For the CDR3, the DNA is TGTGCCAGCAGCTTAAGTGGCAGCGCGGGCCACGAGCAGTACTTC. It yields the protein CASSLSGSAGHEQYF. The complete variable domain, with remaining parts taken from reference TRBV7-9 and TRBJ2-7, reads DTGVSQNPRHKITKRGQNVTFRCDPISEHNRLYWYRQTLGQGPEFLTYFQNEAQLEKSRLLSDRFSAERPKGSFSTLEIQRTEQGDSAMYLCASSLSGSAGHEQYFGPGTRLTVT.

Only a few counts were recorded for this clone. This sequence joins TRBV7-2 and TRBJ2-7; 10 bases match TRBD2. The length of the CDR3 is 16 residues. CDR1 and CDR2 from the germline V gene are SGHTA and FQGNSA. J gave up 2 bases and V 0 bases, and 4 bases lay outside the gene matches. CDR3 DNA sequence: TGTGCCAGCAGCTTAGCGCTAGCGGGGGCCGCCTACGAGCAGTACTTC. Translating gives CASSLALAGAAYEQYF.

V is TRBV5-1 and J is TRBJ2-1, with D tentatively TRBD1 (6 bases). The CDR3 is made up of 16 amino acids. Trimming shortened V by 1 base and J by 0 bases, and 11 bases separated the two germline ends. Germline V gene lookup returns CDR1 SGHRS and CDR2 YFSETQ. As DNA, the CDR3 is TGCGCCAGCAGCTTGTCAACAGGGAGCTCCTACAATGAGCAGTTCTTC. Translated, it gives CASSLSTGSSYNEQFF.

The genes are TRBV24-1 and TRBJ2-2; D gene unclear. The germline V and J ends were trimmed by 5 bases and 5 bases, with 8 bases remaining between them. This CDR3 spans 13 amino acids. In germline, CDR1 is KGHDR, CDR2 SFDVKD. The CDR3 coding sequence is TGTGCCACCAGTGCGTCTAGAACCGGGGAGCTGTTTTTT. Protein: CATSASRTGELFF.

The rearrangement joins TRBV5-4 to TRBJ2-4, with 11 bases lining up with TRBD2. Germline trimming cut 7 bases from V and 1 base from J; bases unmatched to any gene: 4. Germline CDR1 is SGHNT and CDR2 is YYREEE (reference sequence). This CDR3 is 15 amino acids long. Written as DNA, the CDR3 is TGTGCCAGCGCCTCTAGCGGGGGGGCCAAAAACATTCAGTACTTC. As protein: CASASSGGAKNIQYF.

This chain joins TRBV3-1 (or the pseudogene TRBV3-2) and TRBJ1-2, with D tentatively TRBD1 (6 bases). Per the germline V gene, CDR1 is LGHDT and CDR2 is YNNKEL (reference sequence). The V end was cut by 6 bases, the J end by 3 bases, with 17 bases between. CDR3 size: 15 residues. CDR3 sequence (DNA): TGTGCCAGCAGTCGGACAGTCCCAGCCCACTATGGCTACACCTTC. Translating it yields CASSRTVPAHYGYTF.

This chain links TRBV30 with TRBJ1-3; TRBD1 matches at 8 bases. Germline V CDR1 and CDR2: GTSNPN, SVGIG (reference sequence). Losses at the gene ends were 4 bases for V and 11 bases for J; bases not matched to a gene: 16. The CDR3 loop spans 15 amino acids. CDR3 bases: TGTGCCTGGACCCTAGGACAGGGTCGCGTTGTCCCCATATATTTT. It is translated as CAWTLGQGRVVPIYF.

This clone came up a few times. The chain uses TRBV15 and TRBJ1-1; no definite D call. Between the trimmed V and J ends, which lost 0 bases and 0 bases, there was a span of 5 bases. Germline values: CDR1 LNHNV, CDR2 YYDKDF (reference sequence). CDR3 length equals 14 residues. CDR3 region: CATSRDLLNTEAFF. CDR3 nucleotides: TGTGCCACCAGCAGAGATCTTCTGAACACTGAAGCTTTCTTT.

The CDR3 DNA is TGCGCCAGCACTGTTAGCGTCACAGGGGGGTACTATGGCTACACCTTC. Translated: CASTVSVTGGYYGYTF. The rearrangement joins TRBV10-2 to TRBJ1-2; 8 bases agree with TRBD1. From germline, CDR1 is WSHSY and CDR2 SAAADI. Trimming took 7 bases from V and 3 from J; bases not matched to a gene: 13. CDR3 length equals 16 residues.

As for this clone: At one end the junction does not follow the germline gene, possibly because of a read error. The genes are TRBV7-7 and TRBJ2-2, with TRBD1 matching over 7 bases. CDR1 is SSHAT and CDR2 is FNYEAQ in the germline V gene (reference sequence). The length of the CDR3 is 16 residues. CDR3 nucleotide sequence: TGTGCTAGCAGCTTAGTACAAACAGGGGACCCCGGGGAGCTGTTTTTT. Amino acids: CASSLVQTGDPGELFF.

This clone showed up just once. The rearrangement uses TRBV9 and TRBJ1-1; D gene unclear. The CDR3 spans 14 residues. The V gene's germline CDR1 is SGDLS and CDR2 YYNGEE. V was trimmed by 7 bases and J by 4 bases, leaving 17 bases between them. CDR3 protein: CASAKLTRGTEAFF. The CDR3 coding sequence is TGTGCCAGCGCGAAATTAACCCGGGGCACTGAAGCTTTCTTT.

The chain joins TRBV12-2 to TRBJ2-4; the table names TRBD1, a call not compared with the DNA. TRBV12-2 is tagged as a pseudogene. The CDR3 has 22 residues. The CDR3 nucleotides read TGTGCAAGTCGCTTAGGGAGCAGGGGCGATCTTAGAGGCTCGATAGCCAAAAACATTCAGTACTTC. Amino acid sequence: CASRLGSRGDLRGSIAKNIQYF.

The chain carries TRBV2 and TRBJ1-2, with D possibly matching TRBD1 (6 bases). The V end was cut by 4 bases, the J end by 4 bases, with 19 bases between. The V gene's germline CDR1 is SNHLY and CDR2 FYNNEI. The CDR3 contains 16 residues. Here the CDR3 DNA reads TGTGCCAGCAGTGTCCGGCGGGGGGGGCTGAGCTATGGCTACACCTTC. Encoded protein: CASSVRRGGLSYGYTF.

This clone was detected once. This chain uses TRBV30 with TRBJ2-1; D call uncertain. The CDR3 extends over 15 amino acids. Looked up from germline, CDR1 is GTSNPN and CDR2 is SVGIG (reference sequence). With 0 bases removed from V and 0 bases from J, the gap between germline ends came to 9 bases. The CDR3 reads CAWSVRSSSYNEQFF. In DNA form, the CDR3 reads TGTGCCTGGAGTGTGCGTTCGAGCTCCTACAATGAGCAGTTCTTC.

This chain links TRBV2 with TRBJ1-2, with D perhaps TRBD1 (5 bases). The CDR3 totals 17 residues. Germline V gene sequence: CDR1 SNHLY, CDR2 FYNNEI. Between the trimmed V and J ends, which lost 10 bases and 3 bases, there was a span of 27 bases. CDR3 region: CATKASLWAGSDYGYTF. Written as DNA, the CDR3 is TGTGCCACCAAGGCCAGCCTGTGGGCAGGGTCGGACTATGGCTACACCTTC.

The rearrangement links TRBV2 to TRBJ2-6; 7 bases agree with TRBD1. V lost 2 bases and J lost 1; bases outside the gene matches: 8. The CDR3 is made up of 18 amino acids. Germline CDR1 and CDR2: SNHLY and FYNNEI. The chain's CDR3 is CASSERRQGGSGANVLTF. CDR3 coding DNA: TGTGCCAGCAGTGAACGAAGACAGGGCGGGTCTGGGGCCAACGTCCTGACTTTC.

J is TRBJ2-2 and V is TRBV6-5, with D possibly TRBD1 on 5 matching bases. The length of the CDR3 is 15 residues. The ends were cut back, 2 bases at V and 4 bases at J, with 11 bases in the middle. Germline-derived CDR1 and CDR2 are MNHEY and SVGAGI. CDR3 in DNA: TGTGCCAGCAGTTACGTAGCAGGGTTCACCGGGGAGCTGTTTTTT. It yields the protein CASSYVAGFTGELFF.

This chain connects TRBV6-5 to TRBJ1-1; D perhaps matches TRBD1 (5 bases). V lost 8 bases and J lost 2, with 12 bases in between. Germline V gives CDR1 MNHEY, CDR2 SVGAGI. CDR3 length: 13 amino acids. The CDR3 reads CASGANLNTEAFF. The CDR3, as DNA: TGTGCCAGCGGGGCTAACTTAAACACTGAAGCTTTCTTT.

The J gene is TRBJ2-7, the V gene TRBV27, with 7 bases lining up with TRBD1. Germline V gene lookup returns CDR1 MNHEY and CDR2 SMNVEV (reference sequence). The CDR3 is 15 residues long. V lost 5 bases to trimming and J lost 6 bases; unmatched junction nucleotides: 13. CDR3 sequence (DNA): TGTGCCAGCAGTCTGACCGGGACAGTCTCAAGCGAGCAGTACTTC. Its translation: CASSLTGTVSSEQYF.

The chain couples TRBV2 to TRBJ1-3; 10 bases fit TRBD1. The trim removed 8 bases at V and 7 bases at J, leaving 17 bases unmatched. Germline CDR1 is SNHLY and CDR2 is FYNNEI. The CDR3 sequence is 17 residues long. This CDR3 reads CASQSRGTGVLGNTIYF. In nucleotides, the CDR3 is TGTGCCAGCCAATCCAGAGGGACAGGGGTTCTTGGCAACACCATATATTTT.

This chain connects TRBV29-1 to TRBJ2-3, with a tentative D call TRBD2 (6 bases). V lost 3 bases to trimming and J lost 3 bases, with 13 bases between them. The germline V gene has CDR1 SQVTM and CDR2 ANQGSEA. This CDR3 comprises 14 residues. The CDR3 loop reads CSVEGPGLTDTQYF. For the CDR3, the DNA is TGCAGCGTTGAGGGACCGGGACTTACAGATACGCAGTATTTT.